This T cell receptor (beta chain) was sequenced for a study of blood T cells in healthy people across ages. Trimming pared 2 bases from V and 9 bases from J, leaving 11 bases between. This CDR3 contains 14 residues. Germline V CDR1 and CDR2: SGHTA, FQGNSA. Study results and caveats: Shifts in expanded clonotypes may have been confounded by donor CMV status, which was unknown. When set beside aged donors, long-lived donors presented more naive CD4+ cells and higher diversity. From one million sequenced T cells, diversity estimates were lower bounds.

For this clonotype: Its specificity is not known.

The use of a sample-barcoded 5' primer and a J-beta primer mix characterized a second PCR of about 6 to 12 cycles. All cDNA molecules were each tagged by a template-switch adaptor with 12 random nucleotides. Each CDR3 protein is one row after TCRdb ran MiXCR on the 5' RACE reads. The table has about 900,000 distinct CDR3 sequences, approximately 59% seen once. This receptor was obtained from a man aged 25 to 45 in good health. Sequencing used blood. The chain links TRBV7-2 to TRBJ1-6; D is unresolved. The CDR3 DNA sequence: TGTGCCAGCAGCTTAAATCCTCCCGTTTCACCCCTCCACTTT. This gives the protein CASSLNPPVSPLHF.